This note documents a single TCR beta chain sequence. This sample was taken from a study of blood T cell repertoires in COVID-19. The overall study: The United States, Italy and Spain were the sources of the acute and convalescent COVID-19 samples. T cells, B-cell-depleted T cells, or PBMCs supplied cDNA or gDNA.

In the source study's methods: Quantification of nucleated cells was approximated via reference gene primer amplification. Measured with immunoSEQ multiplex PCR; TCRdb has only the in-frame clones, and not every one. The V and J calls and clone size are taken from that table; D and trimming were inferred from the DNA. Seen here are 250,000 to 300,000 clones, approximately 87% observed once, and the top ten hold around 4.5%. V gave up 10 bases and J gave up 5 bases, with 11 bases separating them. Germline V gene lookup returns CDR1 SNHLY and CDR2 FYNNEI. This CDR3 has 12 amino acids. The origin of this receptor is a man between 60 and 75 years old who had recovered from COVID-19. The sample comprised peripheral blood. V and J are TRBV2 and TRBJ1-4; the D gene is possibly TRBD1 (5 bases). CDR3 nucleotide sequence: TGTGCCACCCGACAGACGAATGAAAAACTGTTTTTT. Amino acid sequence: CATRQTNEKLFF. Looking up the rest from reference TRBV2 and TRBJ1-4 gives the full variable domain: EPEVTQTPSHQVTQMGQEVILRCVPISNHLYFYWYRQILGQKVEFLVSFYNNEISEKSEIFDDQFSVERPDGSNFTLKIRSTKLEDSAMYFCATRQTNEKLFFGSGTQLSVL.